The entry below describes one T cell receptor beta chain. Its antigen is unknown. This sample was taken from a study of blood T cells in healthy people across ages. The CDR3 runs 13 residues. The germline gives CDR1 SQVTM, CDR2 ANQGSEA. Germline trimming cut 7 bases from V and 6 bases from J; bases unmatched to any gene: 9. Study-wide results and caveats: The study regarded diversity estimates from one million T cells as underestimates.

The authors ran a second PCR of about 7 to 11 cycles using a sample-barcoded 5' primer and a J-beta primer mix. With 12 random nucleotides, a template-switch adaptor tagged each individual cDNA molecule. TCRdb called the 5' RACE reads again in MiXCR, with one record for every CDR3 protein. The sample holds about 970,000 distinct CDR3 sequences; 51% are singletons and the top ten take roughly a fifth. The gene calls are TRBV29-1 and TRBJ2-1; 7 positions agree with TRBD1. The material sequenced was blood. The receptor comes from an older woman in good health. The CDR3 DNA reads TGCAGCGGGGGACAGTCAACTGGCAATGAGCAGTTCTTC. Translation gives CSGGQSTGNEQFF.